These 22 T cell receptor beta chains were all obtained from the same sample, sequenced in a study of regulatory dendritic cells for organ transplantation. Which antigens these TCRs recognize remains unknown. Produced via immunoSEQ multiplex PCR; TCRdb's table is partial and in-frame only. The table lists about 10,000 clones, about 71% of them singletons, with 0.55% to 0.7% in the top ten. Allogeneic regulatory or mature dendritic cells were co-cultured for roughly five days with CFSE-labeled sorted T cells at 1:10. Material: naive CD4+ T cells from blood cultured with dendritic cells. Subset in this sample: CD45RA+ naive T cells. These receptors all come from a human donor in good health.

This clone was detected a few times. The V call is TRBV7-2, the J call TRBJ1-6; TRBD1 agrees at 8 bases. The V segment lost 4 bases and the J segment 8 bases; nucleotides outside the gene matches: 4. CDR3 length: 14 amino acids. Per germline, CDR1 SGHTA and CDR2 FQGNSA. In nucleotides, the CDR3 is TGTGCCAGCAGCTCCCGGACAGGGTATTCACCCCTCCACTTT. This codes for CASSSRTGYSPLHF.

This chain links TRBV28 with TRBJ2-7, with D maybe TRBD1 (6 bases). Trimming pared 5 bases from V and 2 bases from J, leaving 10 bases between. The CDR3 sequence is 13 residues long. Germline lookup yields CDR1 MDHEN and CDR2 SYDVKM. DNA for the CDR3: TGTGCCAGCAGTCTCGGGACACCCTACGAGCAGTACTTC. Its translation: CASSLGTPYEQYF.

The CDR3 DNA sequence: TGTGCCAGCACCATTGGACAGGGCGGTAATTCACCCCTCCACTTT. Translated: CASTIGQGGNSPLHF. V gene TRBV2 combines with J gene TRBJ1-6; 8 nucleotides agree with TRBD1. Germline V gene data show CDR1 as SNHLY and CDR2 as FYNNEI. CDR3 length: 15 residues. Unmatched junction bases numbered 8, after V lost 7 bases and J lost 6 bases.

Of note for this clone: One junction end disagrees with the germline gene, perhaps due to a read error. The rearrangement links TRBV18 to TRBJ1-6; D may be TRBD1 (5 bases). This CDR3 contains 15 residues. Germline assignment: CDR1 KGHSH and CDR2 LQKENI. This CDR3 reads CASSRDGSSNSPLHF. The CDR3 DNA reads as TGTGCCAGCTCGCGGGACGGCTCCTCTAATTCACCCCTCCACTTT.

The V gene is TRBV27, the J gene TRBJ1-5, with TRBD1 identical over 8 bases. V lost 3 bases and J lost 6; bases outside the gene matches: 10. Germline assignment: CDR1 MNHEY and CDR2 SMNVEV (reference sequence). The CDR3 consists of 16 residues. The CDR3 coding sequence is TGTGCCAGCAGTTTCACGGGCGGACAGGGACGTCAGCCCCAGCATTTT. This encodes CASSFTGGQGRQPQHF.

This clone was observed a few times. The chain joins TRBV25-1 to TRBJ1-1, with D perhaps matching TRBD1 (5 bases). CDR1 is MGHDK, CDR2 SYGVNS, per germline. V dropped 2 bases and J dropped 6 bases, with 10 bases sitting between them. This CDR3 has 13 amino acids. CDR3 in amino acids: CASSEAPTAEAFF. Here the CDR3 DNA reads TGTGCCAGCAGTGAAGCCCCGACAGCTGAAGCTTTCTTT.

The chain links TRBV18 to TRBJ1-1, with 8 bases fitting TRBD1. This CDR3 region has 14 residues. Germline V lookup: CDR1 KGHSH, CDR2 LQKENI. J was trimmed by 1 base and V by 6 bases; bases with no gene match: 4. The CDR3 here is CASSAGGRNTEAFF. The CDR3 DNA reads as TGTGCCAGCTCCGCAGGGGGCCGGAACACTGAAGCTTTCTTT.

The CDR3 sequence: CASSPGVDTQYF. CDR3 sequence (DNA): TGTGCCAGCAGCCCTGGAGTCGATACGCAGTATTTT. The gene calls are TRBV7-9 and TRBJ2-3; D gene uncertain. With 5 bases removed from V and 6 bases from J, the gap between germline ends came to 9 bases. Per the germline V gene, CDR1 is SEHNR and CDR2 is FQNEAQ (reference sequence). There are 12 residues in the CDR3.

The table lists this clone with a count of one. The genes are TRBV7-3 and TRBJ1-1; D gene ambiguous. The V gene lost 5 bases and the J gene lost 3 bases, with 10 bases spanning the gap. Per the germline V gene, CDR1 is SGHTA and CDR2 is FQGTGA. This CDR3 spans 13 amino acids. For the CDR3, the DNA is TGTGCCAGCAGCGAAGGACTCGACACTGAAGCTTTCTTT. As protein: CASSEGLDTEAFF.

This clone was detected once. The genes are TRBV2 and TRBJ2-2; a weak D match, TRBD2 (5 bases). CDR1 is SNHLY and CDR2 is FYNNEI in the germline V gene. V was trimmed by 4 bases and J by 7 bases, leaving 13 bases between them. CDR3 size: 14 residues. Here the CDR3 DNA reads TGTGCCAGCAGTGGGCCGCCAGAGGGCGGGGAGCTGTTTTTT. This gives the protein CASSGPPEGGELFF.

This clone turned up a few times. The chain joins TRBV7-9 to TRBJ1-4; 10 bases are a match to TRBD1. Losses at the gene ends were 5 bases for V and 5 bases for J; bases not matched to a gene: 11. In germline, CDR1 is SEHNR, CDR2 FQNEAQ (reference sequence). The CDR3 sequence is 17 residues long. The CDR3 DNA reads TGTGCCAGCAGCACCGGGGGACAGGGGAAAGGGAATGAAAAACTGTTTTTT. Amino acids: CASSTGGQGKGNEKLFF.

The gene calls are TRBV4-1 and TRBJ1-1, with 8 bases matching TRBD1. CDR1 and CDR2 (germline): MGHRA, YSYEKL. The CDR3 has 13 residues. The junction had 4 bases not matched to a gene; V was cut back by 3 bases and J by 7 bases. Here the CDR3 reads CASSQPGQGEAFF. In DNA form, the CDR3 reads TGCGCCAGCAGCCAGCCCGGACAGGGTGAAGCTTTCTTT.

This clone turned up a few times. The chain employs TRBV5-8 and TRBJ1-5; D might be TRBD1 (5 bases). The V end was cut by 1 base, the J end by 6 bases, with 14 bases between. Germline V lookup: CDR1 SGHTS, CDR2 YDEGEE. The CDR3 loop spans 15 amino acids. The CDR3 DNA follows: TGTGCCAGCAGCTTGACCAGGGTCGGGCGTCAGCCCCAGCATTTT. Amino acids: CASSLTRVGRQPQHF.

This clone came up once. The rearrangement uses TRBV21-1 and TRBJ1-2; TRBD1 is taken as the D call from the table, unchecked against the DNA. TRBV21-1 has pseudogene status. This CDR3 region has 14 residues. The CDR3 DNA reads TGTGCCAGCAGTCCACAGGGGGCAAACTATGGCTACACCTTC. Translation gives CASSPQGANYGYTF.

The chain is built from TRBV19 and TRBJ1-3; TRBD1 matches at 7 bases. The CDR3 contains 14 residues. The germline V gene has CDR1 LNHDA and CDR2 SQIVND (reference sequence). With 9 bases clipped from V and 2 bases from J, the junction kept 7 bases outside the gene matches. DNA of the CDR3: TGTGCCAGCGCGACAGGGCTCCCTGGAAACACCATATATTTT. It specifies CASATGLPGNTIYF.

The genes are TRBV27 and TRBJ2-7, with TRBD2 as a possible D gene (6 bases). Trimming pared 4 bases from V and 3 bases from J, leaving 13 bases between. CDR3 size: 14 residues. The germline V gene encodes CDR1 MNHEY and CDR2 SMNVEV (reference sequence). The CDR3 loop is CASSWAVTSYEQYF. The CDR3 DNA follows: TGTGCCAGCAGTTGGGCAGTGACTAGCTACGAGCAGTACTTC.

The rearrangement joins TRBV6-5 to TRBJ1-2; 7 bases match TRBD1. Looked up from germline, CDR1 is MNHEY and CDR2 is SVGAGI. The CDR3 has 14 residues. Trimming took 6 bases from V and 4 from J; bases not matched to a gene: 8. In DNA, the CDR3 is TGTGCCAGCAGCCGCCGGGACAGCCTCTATGGCTACACCTTC. This sequence encodes CASSRRDSLYGYTF.

V is TRBV5-1 and J is TRBJ1-3, with D possibly TRBD1 on 6 matching bases. Germline-derived CDR1 and CDR2 are SGHRS and YFSETQ. V was trimmed by 1 base and J by 0 bases, leaving 8 bases between them. CDR3 length: 15 residues. CDR3 sequence reads: CASSLRGGSGNTIYF. In DNA form, the CDR3 reads TGCGCCAGCAGCTTGAGAGGGGGCTCTGGAAACACCATATATTTT. Full variable domain (outside the CDR3, taken from reference TRBV5-1 and TRBJ1-3): KAGVTQTPRYLIKTRGQQVTLSCSPISGHRSVSWYQQTPGQGLQFLFEYFSETQRNKGNFPGRFSGRQFSNSRSEMNVSTLELGDSALYLCASSLRGGSGNTIYFGEGSWLTVV.

The chain employs TRBV11-1 and TRBJ2-1, with D possibly matching TRBD2 (6 bases). V was shortened by 5 bases and J by 4 bases, with 15 bases between the two germline ends. The V gene's germline CDR1 is SGHAT and CDR2 FQDESV (reference sequence). The CDR3 runs to 15 residues. The CDR3: CASSLEGRQYNEQFF. In DNA form, the CDR3 reads TGTGCCAGCAGCCTGGAGGGTAGGCAGTACAATGAGCAGTTCTTC.

With regard to this clone: A read error may account for a junction end that differs from germline. The V call is TRBV5-5, the J call TRBJ2-2, with D maybe TRBD1 (6 bases). The CDR3 is 16 amino acids. Germline CDR1 SGHKS, CDR2 YYEKEE (reference sequence). CDR3 in DNA: TGTGCCAGCAGCTTGTTTACAACAGGGAACCCCGGGGAGCTGTTTTTT. Encoded protein: CASSLFTTGNPGELFF.

The CDR3 coding sequence is TGTGCCAGCAGCTTAGGTCTGGGGGCGGCATACGAGCAGTACTTC. It codes for CASSLGLGAAYEQYF. The rearrangement links TRBV7-2 to TRBJ2-7, with D perhaps matching TRBD1 (6 bases). The germline CDR1 and CDR2 sequences are SGHTA and FQGNSA. V was pared by 1 base and J by 4 bases, with 14 bases between. The CDR3 loop spans 15 amino acids.

The rearrangement uses TRBV21-1 and TRBJ1-6; TRBD1, as called in the table, went unchecked against the DNA. TRBV21-1 is designated a pseudogene. The CDR3 length is 17 residues. CDR3: CASSGQGSPSYNSPLHF. The CDR3 DNA is TGTGCCAGCAGTGGACAGGGTAGCCCTTCTTATAATTCACCCCTCCACTTT.